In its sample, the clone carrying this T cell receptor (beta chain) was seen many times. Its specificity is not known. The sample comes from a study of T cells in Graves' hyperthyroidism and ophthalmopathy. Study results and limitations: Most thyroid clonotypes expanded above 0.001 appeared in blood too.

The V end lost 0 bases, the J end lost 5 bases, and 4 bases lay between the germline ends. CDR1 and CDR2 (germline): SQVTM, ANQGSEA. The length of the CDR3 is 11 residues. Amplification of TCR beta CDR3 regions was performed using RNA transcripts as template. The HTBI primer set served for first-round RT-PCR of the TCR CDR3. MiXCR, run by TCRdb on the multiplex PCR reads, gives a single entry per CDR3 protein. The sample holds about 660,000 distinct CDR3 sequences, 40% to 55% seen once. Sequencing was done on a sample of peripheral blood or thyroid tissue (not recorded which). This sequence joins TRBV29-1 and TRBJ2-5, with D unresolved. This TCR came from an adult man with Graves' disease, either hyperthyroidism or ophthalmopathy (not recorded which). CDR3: CSVEDRETQYF. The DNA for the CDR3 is TGCAGCGTTGAAGATCGGGAGACCCAGTACTTC.